Here is one TCR beta chain with its context. The record originates from a study of T cells in Graves' hyperthyroidism and ophthalmopathy. This CDR3 is built from 16 residues. V lost 3 bases and J 3 bases, leaving 14 bases between the germline ends. Germline CDR1 and CDR2: KGHSH and LQKENI. RNA transcripts were the template for amplifying TCR beta CDR3 regions. Primed by the HTBI set, a first-round RT-PCR was run on the TCR CDR3. TCRdb passed the multiplex PCR reads through MiXCR, listing each CDR3 protein once. The repertoire holds roughly 580,000 distinct CDR3 sequences, with more than 11% as singletons.

This clonotype was obtained from a woman aged 25-40 years with Graves' hyperthyroidism that later progressed to Graves' ophthalmopathy. Sequencing was done on a sample of blood. The chain links TRBV18 to TRBJ2-2, with D perhaps matching TRBD1 (6 bases). CDR3 protein: CASSPMGAQDTGELFF. CDR3 DNA: TGTGCCAGCTCACCCATGGGGGCACAGGACACCGGGGAGCTGTTTTTT.